The 30 T cell receptor beta chains given below trace back to one sample, sequenced in a study of T cell responses to AZD1222 COVID-19 vaccine. The method was immunoSEQ multiplex PCR; TCRdb's version includes in-frame clones alone and lacks a portion of them. The table includes around 210,000 clones, roughly 94% detected once. The starting material was peripheral blood, obtained 28 days after the second dose of the MenACWY control vaccine. These receptors were collected from an adult who received the MenACWY meningococcal vaccine as a control.

Worth noting for this clone: Different DNA sequences within this sample yield the same CDR3. The rearrangement uses TRBV28 and TRBJ2-7; no reliable D call. Trimming removed 1 base from V and 4 bases from J, with 2 bases in between. The CDR3 runs 11 residues. CDR1 and CDR2 (germline): MDHEN, SYDVKM. CDR3 in DNA: TGTGCCAGCAGTTTATATTACGAGCAGTACTTC. Translating it yields CASSLYYEQYF.

The rearrangement links TRBV7-9 to TRBJ1-3; no definite D call. Germline V gives CDR1 SEHNR, CDR2 FQNEAQ (reference sequence). The CDR3 has 15 residues. With 4 bases removed from V and 0 bases from J, the gap between germline ends came to 10 bases. CDR3 sequence (DNA): TGTGCCAGCAGCTCTAGGGATGACTCTGGAAACACCATATATTTT. Protein sequence: CASSSRDDSGNTIYF.

The chain combines TRBV2 with TRBJ1-5; D is possibly TRBD1 (5 bases). V lost 6 bases to trimming and J lost 9 bases, with 12 bases between them. CDR1 and CDR2 (germline): SNHLY, FYNNEI. This CDR3 spans 12 amino acids. The CDR3 region is CASSEDMGPQHF. CDR3 coding DNA: TGTGCCAGCAGCGAGGACATGGGGCCCCAGCATTTT.

This chain uses TRBV3-1 (or the pseudogene TRBV3-2) with TRBJ1-4, with D possibly being TRBD1 (6 bases). The CDR3 extends over 14 amino acids. CDR1 LGHDT and CDR2 YNNKEL come from the germline V gene (reference sequence). Between the trimmed V and J ends, which lost 3 bases and 7 bases, there was a span of 12 bases. The CDR3 protein is CASSHGPRGEKLFF. The CDR3 DNA sequence: TGTGCCAGCAGCCACGGGCCCAGGGGTGAAAAACTGTTTTTT.

The V and J genes are TRBV6-2 or TRBV6-3 and TRBJ1-2; no reliable D call. Germline V gene lookup returns CDR1 MNHEY and CDR2 SVGEGT. The germline V and J ends were trimmed by 2 bases and 6 bases, with 25 bases remaining between them. CDR3 length equals 18 residues. The CDR3 loop reads CASSYVVAQEFGPHGYTF. The DNA of the CDR3 is TGTGCCAGCAGTTACGTCGTCGCCCAGGAGTTCGGTCCCCATGGCTACACCTTC.

V and J are TRBV28 and TRBJ1-2; possibly TRBD1 for D (5 bases). There are 12 residues in the CDR3. Germline V gene lookup returns CDR1 MDHEN and CDR2 SYDVKM. Trimming took off 6 bases at V and 8 bases at J, with 13 bases between the two ends. The CDR3 here is CASSLGGAGYTF. The CDR3 DNA follows: TGTGCCAGCAGCCTGGGAGGGGCCGGCTACACCTTC.

V is TRBV4-2 and J is TRBJ2-1; 7 positions agree with TRBD2. Trimming at V came to 8 bases and at J to 8 bases, leaving 18 bases not matched to a gene. Germline-derived CDR1 and CDR2 are LGHNA and YNFKEQ. This CDR3 region has 16 residues. The CDR3: CASEGAGGSGGDEQFF. The CDR3 nucleotides are TGTGCCAGCGAAGGGGCGGGCGGGAGTGGTGGCGATGAGCAGTTCTTC.

V usage is TRBV6-2 or TRBV6-3 and J usage is TRBJ2-7, with TRBD2 identical over 12 bases. The V segment lost 2 bases and the J segment 1 base; nucleotides outside the gene matches: 0. The CDR3 has 15 amino acids. Germline CDR1 MNHEY, CDR2 SVGEGT. The CDR3 loop reads CASSYGTSGSYEQYF. The CDR3 nucleotides read TGTGCCAGCAGTTACGGGACTAGCGGGTCCTACGAGCAGTACTTC.

The rearrangement joins TRBV6-5 to TRBJ2-3, with 7 bases that match TRBD2. The germline V gene has CDR1 MNHEY and CDR2 SVGAGI. CDR3 size: 13 residues. Trimming cost V 8 bases and J 2 bases; bases outside gene matches: 4. In DNA, the CDR3 is TGTGCCAGCCCTAGCGGCCACACAGATACGCAGTATTTT. This sequence encodes CASPSGHTDTQYF.

The count of this clone is one. CDR3 sequence reads: CASTPTLADYLQETQYF. The CDR3 DNA follows: TGTGCCAGTACCCCCACCCTAGCGGACTACCTCCAAGAGACCCAGTACTTC. This chain connects TRBV19 to TRBJ2-5; the match to TRBD2 covers 7 bases. The CDR3 contains 17 residues. The germline gives CDR1 LNHDA, CDR2 SQIVND (reference sequence). Trimming cost V 7 bases and J 1 base; bases outside gene matches: 15.

This chain connects TRBV15 to TRBJ1-2; TRBD1 agrees at 8 bases. Germline CDR1 reads LNHNV; CDR2 reads YYDKDF (reference sequence). V lost 4 bases to trimming and J lost 5 bases; unmatched junction nucleotides: 3. This CDR3 region has 13 residues. The CDR3 region has the DNA TGTGCCACCAGCAAGGACAGGGTGTATGGCTACACCTTC. It encodes CATSKDRVYGYTF.

The chain recombines TRBV5-1 with TRBJ2-5; D is unclear. V was cut by 0 bases and J by 4 bases, with 7 bases left in between. Germline CDR1 SGHRS, CDR2 YFSETQ. This CDR3 is built from 13 residues. This CDR3 is CASSLEWGETQYF. In DNA, the CDR3 is TGCGCCAGCAGCTTGGAATGGGGAGAGACCCAGTACTTC.

The chain combines TRBV9 with TRBJ2-7; D tentatively fits TRBD1 or TRBD2 (5 bases each). Trimming cost V 0 bases and J 1 base, with 11 bases left between them. CDR1 SGDLS and CDR2 YYNGEE come from the germline V gene. CDR3 length: 15 residues. The CDR3 protein is CASSVDGGRSYEQYF. DNA for the CDR3: TGTGCCAGCAGCGTAGATGGGGGACGTTCCTACGAGCAGTACTTC.

The chain is built from TRBV28 and TRBJ1-1; no definite D call. The germline V and J ends were trimmed by 7 bases and 5 bases, with 11 bases remaining between them. Germline assignment: CDR1 MDHEN and CDR2 SYDVKM. The CDR3 is 12 amino acids. The CDR3 loop reads CASNRGGTEAFF. In DNA form, the CDR3 reads TGTGCCAGCAACCGAGGTGGGACTGAAGCTTTCTTT.

This chain's CDR3 is CASNRDYDSNQPQHF. CDR3 sequence (DNA): TGTGCCAGCAATCGGGACTACGATAGCAATCAGCCCCAGCATTTT. The V gene is TRBV2, the J gene TRBJ1-5; weak D call: TRBD1 (5 bases). The CDR3 contains 15 residues. Trimming left V 7 bases short and J 0 bases short, with 13 bases between. Germline V gene lookup returns CDR1 SNHLY and CDR2 FYNNEI.

The chain has TRBV3-1 (or the pseudogene TRBV3-2) and TRBJ2-1; 12 nucleotides agree with TRBD2. Looked up from germline, CDR1 is LGHDT and CDR2 is YNNKEL (reference sequence). The CDR3 contains 17 residues. With V trimmed by 0 bases and J by 7 bases, 7 bases remained unmatched. The CDR3 nucleotides are TGTGCCAGCAGCCAAGATCCGGCTAGCGGGGGGGCTAATGAGCAGTTCTTC. This codes for CASSQDPASGGANEQFF.

J is TRBJ2-1 and V is TRBV6-5, with D perhaps given as TRBD1 or TRBD2 (6 bases each). Trimming removed 0 bases from V and 3 bases from J, with 12 bases in between. Germline V CDR1 and CDR2: MNHEY, SVGAGI. This CDR3 spans 16 amino acids. The CDR3 loop reads CASSYSRRGYYNEQFF. CDR3 bases: TGTGCCAGCAGTTACTCGAGGAGGGGGTACTACAATGAGCAGTTCTTC.

The V call is TRBV4-3, the J call TRBJ1-6, with D hard to call. Germline values: CDR1 LGHNA, CDR2 YSLEER. The V end lost 0 bases, the J end lost 0 bases, and 12 bases lay between the germline ends. The CDR3 extends over 18 amino acids. CDR3 DNA: TGCGCCAGCAGCCAAGATGTGGCCGGGTCCTCCTATAATTCACCCCTCCACTTT. Amino acids: CASSQDVAGSSYNSPLHF.

There are a few counts of this clone. This chain uses TRBV16 with TRBJ2-7; TRBD1 matches 7 bases. Germline V CDR1 and CDR2: KGHSY, FQNENV. The junction had 3 bases not matched to a gene; V was cut back by 0 bases and J by 4 bases. The CDR3 contains 14 residues. The CDR3 DNA reads TGTGCCAGCAGCCAATCCCCACAGGGGTACGAGCAGTACTTC. It yields the protein CASSQSPQGYEQYF. Based on the CDR3 plus reference TRBV16 and TRBJ2-7, the full variable domain is GEEVAQTPKHLVRGEGQKAKLYCAPIKGHSYVFWYQQVLKNEFKFLISFQNENVFDETGMPKERFSAKCLPNSPCSLEIQATKLEDSAVYFCASSQSPQGYEQYFGPGTRLTVT.

This clone was picked up one time. The chain carries TRBV4-1 and TRBJ1-3, with D hard to call. CDR1 is MGHRA, CDR2 YSYEKL, per germline. V lost 2 bases to trimming and J lost 4 bases, with 9 bases between them. The length of the CDR3 is 14 residues. The CDR3 here is CASSQPRKGNTIYF. The CDR3 region has the DNA TGCGCCAGCAGCCAACCACGAAAGGGAAACACCATATATTTT.

This rearrangement joins TRBV12-3 or TRBV12-4 to TRBJ1-1; tentatively, D is TRBD1 (6 bases). CDR3 length: 12 amino acids. Trimming pared 5 bases from V and 6 bases from J, leaving 10 bases between. The CDR3 coding sequence is TGTGCCAGCAGTCAAAGGGGGTCTGAAGCTTTCTTT. Encoded protein: CASSQRGSEAFF.

This clone was seen just once. This chain uses TRBV6-5 with TRBJ2-7; TRBD2 agrees at 8 bases. The CDR3 loop spans 15 amino acids. V gave up 0 bases and J gave up 6 bases; unmatched junction bases: 7. Germline CDR1 reads MNHEY; CDR2 reads SVGAGI. This CDR3 is CASSYSGLVEGEQYF. The CDR3 DNA is TGTGCCAGCAGTTACTCGGGACTAGTTGAAGGCGAGCAGTACTTC.

The CDR3: CASSLWGEGETQYF. As DNA, the CDR3 is TGTGCCAGCAGCTTGTGGGGGGAAGGAGAGACCCAGTACTTC. The J gene is TRBJ2-5, the V gene TRBV7-3; the D gene is possibly TRBD2 (6 bases). This CDR3 contains 14 residues. Germline CDR1 is SGHTA and CDR2 is FQGTGA. V was cut by 3 bases and J by 4 bases, with 12 bases left in between.

The chain recombines TRBV28 with TRBJ1-4; D not resolved. The V gene lost 4 bases and the J gene lost 2 bases, with 8 bases spanning the gap. The CDR3 runs 14 residues. Germline V gives CDR1 MDHEN, CDR2 SYDVKM. The CDR3: CASSSPTTNEKLFF. CDR3 coding DNA: TGTGCCAGCAGTTCCCCTACGACTAATGAAAAACTGTTTTTT.

This chain links TRBV3-1 (or the pseudogene TRBV3-2) with TRBJ2-2, with TRBD2 identical over 9 bases. Trimming at V came to 2 bases and at J to 5 bases, leaving 6 bases not matched to a gene. The CDR3 contains 16 residues. CDR1 and CDR2 from the germline V gene are LGHDT and YNNKEL (reference sequence). CDR3: CASSQRAGGRTGELFF. The DNA of the CDR3 is TGTGCCAGCAGCCAAAGGGCGGGAGGGCGGACCGGGGAGCTGTTTTTT.

The chain carries TRBV4-1 and TRBJ1-1; TRBD1 matches at 11 bases. The CDR3 length is 16 residues. V gave up 0 bases and J gave up 5 bases; unmatched junction bases: 5. Germline V gene lookup returns CDR1 MGHRA and CDR2 YSYEKL. The CDR3 sequence: CASSQELDRGLTEAFF. CDR3 nucleotides: TGCGCCAGCAGCCAAGAGTTGGACAGGGGGCTGACTGAAGCTTTCTTT.

The chain has TRBV30 and TRBJ1-2, with 8 bases aligning to TRBD1. CDR3 size: 13 residues. Looked up from germline, CDR1 is GTSNPN and CDR2 is SVGIG (reference sequence). The V gene end was trimmed by 2 bases and the J gene end by 9 bases; junction bases not matched to a gene: 8. CDR3 protein: CAWSSGGAARYTF. The CDR3 nucleotides are TGTGCCTGGAGTTCAGGGGGCGCGGCTCGCTACACCTTC.

This chain joins TRBV19 and TRBJ2-1, with D hard to call. V gave up 3 bases and J gave up 6 bases, with 3 bases separating them. The germline V gene encodes CDR1 LNHDA and CDR2 SQIVND (reference sequence). This CDR3 has 11 amino acids. CDR3 protein: CASSIGNEQFF. CDR3 nucleotide sequence: TGTGCCAGTAGTATCGGCAATGAGCAGTTCTTC.

The rearrangement uses TRBV12-5 and TRBJ1-2; TRBD1 aligns across 7 bases. J gave up 1 base and V 9 bases, and 14 bases lay outside the gene matches. This CDR3 contains 16 residues. Germline CDR1 and CDR2: LGHNT and FRNRAP. CDR3 in DNA: TGTGCTAGGGGTCCAGGGGACAGCTTTTTTAACTATGGCTACACCTTC. This translates into CARGPGDSFFNYGYTF. The whole variable domain, remainder taken from reference TRBV12-5 and TRBJ1-2, is DARVTQTPRHKVTEMGQEVTMRCQPILGHNTVFWYRQTMMQGLELLAYFRNRAPLDDSGMPKDRFSAEMPDATLATLKIQPSEPRDSAVYFCARGPGDSFFNYGYTFGSGTRLTVV.

The rearrangement uses TRBV11-2 and TRBJ2-5; the D is unclear. V dropped 1 base and J dropped 5 bases, with 11 bases sitting between them. The CDR3 consists of 14 residues. Germline V CDR1 and CDR2: SGHAT, FQNNGV. This CDR3 reads CASSLVGIRETQYF. As DNA, the CDR3 is TGTGCCAGCAGCTTAGTGGGGATTCGTGAGACCCAGTACTTC.